This TCR beta chain came from a study of T cell responses to AZD1222 COVID-19 vaccine. Findings of the study overall: The sample set comprised mostly white British donors with more females, and clonal diversity was possibly underestimated.

The assay was immunoSEQ multiplex PCR, and TCRdb's table has in-frame clones only and misses some. The sample lists approximately 92,000 clones, nearly 90% seen once, with under 3.5% in the top ten. On this clone: The antigen is undetermined.

Germline V CDR1 and CDR2: MRHNA, SNTAGT. V was clipped by 7 bases and J by 3 bases, with 12 bases between them. The CDR3 covers 14 residues. The clonotype was recovered from an adult in good health. The input for sequencing was peripheral blood, taken on day 0 of AZD1222 vaccination. This chain links TRBV6-4 with TRBJ2-2, with no clear D. In nucleotides, the CDR3 is TGTGCCAGCACCGCAGGAAGGGACACCGGGGAGCTGTTTTTT. This codes for CASTAGRDTGELFF.